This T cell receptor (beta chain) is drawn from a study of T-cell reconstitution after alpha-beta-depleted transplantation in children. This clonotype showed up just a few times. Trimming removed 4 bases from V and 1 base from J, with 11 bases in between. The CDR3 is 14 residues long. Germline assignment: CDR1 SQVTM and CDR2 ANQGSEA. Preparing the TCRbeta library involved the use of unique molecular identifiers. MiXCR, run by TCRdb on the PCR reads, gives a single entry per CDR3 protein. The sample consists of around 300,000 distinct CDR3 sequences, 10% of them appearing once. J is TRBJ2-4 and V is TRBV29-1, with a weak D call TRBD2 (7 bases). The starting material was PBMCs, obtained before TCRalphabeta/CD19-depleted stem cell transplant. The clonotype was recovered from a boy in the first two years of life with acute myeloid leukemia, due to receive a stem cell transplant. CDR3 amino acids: CSVGGGHAKNIQYF. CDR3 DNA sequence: TGCAGCGTTGGGGGGGGGCACGCCAAAAACATTCAGTACTTC.